These 16 T cell receptor beta chains were all obtained from the same sample, sequenced in a study of T cells in Graves' hyperthyroidism and ophthalmopathy. From RNA transcripts, TCR beta CDR3 regions were amplified. TCR CDR3 underwent first-round RT-PCR with the HTBI primer set. TCRdb re-called the multiplex PCR reads through MiXCR, storing one row per CDR3 protein. The sample holds hundreds of thousands of distinct CDR3 sequences, around 22% seen once. Input material: blood. These TCRs come from a woman in her twenties or thirties with Graves' ophthalmopathy.

The rearrangement joins TRBV18 to TRBJ2-7; D gene uncertain. Trimming removed 2 bases from V and 4 bases from J, with 9 bases in between. Germline CDR1 KGHSH, CDR2 LQKENI. This CDR3 has 13 residues. CDR3 amino acids: CASSPMGYYEQYF. As DNA, the CDR3 is TGTGCCAGCTCACCAATGGGGTATTACGAGCAGTACTTC.

The sample holds many counts of this clonotype. V is TRBV24-1 and J is TRBJ2-2, with unresolved D. CDR1 KGHDR and CDR2 SFDVKD come from the germline V gene. This CDR3 is 14 amino acids long. The V end lost 0 bases, the J end lost 4 bases, and 5 bases lay between the germline ends. The CDR3 loop reads CATSDLTVTGELFF. Written as DNA, the CDR3 is TGTGCCACCAGTGATTTGACAGTCACCGGGGAGCTGTTTTTT.

This clonotype has a handful of counts. The rearrangement uses TRBV20-1 and TRBJ1-6; 7 nucleotides match TRBD1. CDR1 is DFQATT and CDR2 is SNEGSKA in the germline V gene (reference sequence). This CDR3 has 14 residues. The V gene end was trimmed by 6 bases and the J gene end by 5 bases; junction bases not matched to a gene: 7. Written as DNA, the CDR3 is TGCAGTGCCCCCGGGACAGTTAATAATTCACCCCTCCACTTT. Translation: CSAPGTVNNSPLHF.

This clonotype was counted between two and nine times. The CDR3 reads CASSLVGTSKETQYF. Written as DNA, the CDR3 is TGTGCCAGCAGCTTGGTCGGGACTAGCAAAGAGACCCAGTACTTC. V usage is TRBV11-2 and J usage is TRBJ2-5; 9 bases map to TRBD2. Germline CDR1 and CDR2: SGHAT and FQNNGV. The V gene end was trimmed by 3 bases and the J gene end by 3 bases; junction bases not matched to a gene: 5. CDR3 length equals 15 residues.

This chain uses TRBV28 with TRBJ2-7, with TRBD2 matching over 11 bases. The ends lost 6 bases at V and 4 bases at J; junction bases unmatched: 2. The germline gives CDR1 MDHEN, CDR2 SYDVKM. The CDR3 runs 13 residues. The CDR3: CASRTSGKYEQYF. CDR3 DNA sequence: TGTGCCAGCAGGACTAGCGGGAAGTACGAGCAGTACTTC.

This clonotype has a count of ten or more. The gene calls are TRBV19 and TRBJ2-4; TRBD1 matches 7 bases. The CDR3 is 16 amino acids. The ends lost 5 bases at V and 6 bases at J; junction bases unmatched: 13. Per the germline V gene, CDR1 is LNHDA and CDR2 is SQIVND (reference sequence). The CDR3 sequence: CASSAYRGTAGNIQYF. The DNA of the CDR3 is TGTGCCAGTAGTGCCTACAGGGGCACGGCTGGAAACATTCAGTACTTC.

Ten or more counts support this clonotype. The genes are TRBV29-1 and TRBJ1-2; D perhaps matches TRBD1 (6 bases). Deletions cut 3 bases from V and 4 bases from J, with 9 bases between. This CDR3 is 12 amino acids long. Germline lookup yields CDR1 SQVTM and CDR2 ANQGSEA. Here the CDR3 DNA reads TGCAGCGTTGACGGACAGCCCTATGGCTACACCTTC. The encoded protein is CSVDGQPYGYTF.

The V gene is TRBV28, the J gene TRBJ2-7, with 7 bases identical to TRBD2. CDR1 is MDHEN and CDR2 is SYDVKM in the germline V gene. V shed 1 base and J 5 bases; nucleotides not matched to a gene: 8. The CDR3 extends over 15 amino acids. The CDR3 DNA is TGTGCCAGCAGTTTATCCGGGACTACCATCCACGAGCAGTACTTC. It encodes CASSLSGTTIHEQYF.

This clonotype occurred many times. This rearrangement joins TRBV7-1 to TRBJ1-2; 11 bases align to TRBD1. TRBV7-1 is known as an ORF, though its function is uncertain. After removal of 3 bases from V and 0 bases from J, the junction contained 15 bases not matched to a gene. There are 20 residues in the CDR3. The CDR3 loop is CASSSRTGGGQRASNYGYTF. Here the CDR3 DNA reads TGTGCCAGCAGCTCCCGGACAGGGGGCGGGCAAAGGGCTTCTAACTATGGCTACACCTTC.

Ten or more counts support this clonotype. The CDR3 reads CASSSRQDSGDTQYF. The DNA of the CDR3 is TGTGCCAGCAGTTCAAGACAGGACTCGGGGGATACGCAGTATTTT. V is TRBV28 and J is TRBJ2-3, with a possible D match to TRBD1 (6 bases). The CDR3 has 15 residues. The V gene's germline CDR1 is MDHEN and CDR2 SYDVKM. Trimming removed 4 bases from V and 6 bases from J, with 17 bases in between.

This clonotype was counted between two and nine times. The V gene is TRBV5-1, the J gene TRBJ1-1; D is perhaps TRBD1 (5 bases). Trimming left V 7 bases short and J 3 bases short, with 16 bases between. This CDR3 has 14 amino acids. CDR1 is SGHRS, CDR2 YFSETQ, per germline. CDR3 in DNA: TGCGCCAGCGGCCCAGACCCGGGGGACACTGAAGCTTTCTTT. Its protein product is CASGPDPGDTEAFF.

Many counts were recorded for this clonotype. CDR3 sequence: CASAATPSYEQYF. CDR3 DNA sequence: TGCGCCAGCGCAGCTACTCCCTCCTACGAGCAGTACTTC. This rearrangement joins TRBV5-1 to TRBJ2-7; D remains ambiguous. Trimming shortened V by 7 bases and J by 0 bases, and 11 bases separated the two germline ends. Germline V gives CDR1 SGHRS, CDR2 YFSETQ. This CDR3 has 13 residues. The full variable domain, its missing parts supplied by reference TRBV5-1 and TRBJ2-7, is KAGVTQTPRYLIKTRGQQVTLSCSPISGHRSVSWYQQTPGQGLQFLFEYFSETQRNKGNFPGRFSGRQFSNSRSEMNVSTLELGDSALYLCASAATPSYEQYFGPGTRLTVT.

This clonotype was seen only a few times. The genes are TRBV29-1 and TRBJ1-1; 12 nucleotides line up with TRBD1. The CDR3 length is 12 residues. The V gene's germline CDR1 is SQVTM and CDR2 ANQGSEA. The trim removed 7 bases at V and 12 bases at J, leaving 9 bases unmatched. The DNA of the CDR3 is TGCAGCGGGCTGGGACAGGGGGCGTCCCCTTTCTTT. Translated, it gives CSGLGQGASPFF. Complete variable domain (other parts from reference TRBV29-1 and TRBJ1-1): SAVISQKPSRDICQRGTSLTIQCQVDSQVTMMFWYRQQPGQSLTLIATANQGSEATYESGFVIDKFPISRPNLTFSTLTVSNMSPEDSSIYLCSGLGQGASPFFGQGTRLTVV.

This clonotype has just one count. The chain has TRBV6-5 and TRBJ1-2, with unresolved D. The germline V and J ends were trimmed by 2 bases and 3 bases, with 10 bases remaining between them. Germline-derived CDR1 and CDR2 are MNHEY and SVGAGI. This CDR3 has 14 amino acids. The CDR3 DNA reads as TGTGCCAGCAGTTACCGCTTTTGGGACTATGGCTACACCTTC. Translating it yields CASSYRFWDYGYTF.

This clonotype showed up many times. The rearrangement links TRBV19 to TRBJ2-5, with D tentatively TRBD1 or TRBD2 (6 bases each). The ends were cut back, 2 bases at V and 5 bases at J, with 12 bases in the middle. Germline V CDR1 and CDR2: LNHDA, SQIVND (reference sequence). This CDR3 is built from 14 residues. The CDR3 sequence: CASSISGGPETQYF. The DNA of the CDR3 is TGTGCCAGTAGTATAAGTGGGGGGCCGGAGACCCAGTACTTC.

This clonotype was recorded many times. This chain joins TRBV5-1 and TRBJ2-2; the D is unclear. The CDR3 has 15 amino acids. V lost 0 bases and J 3 bases, leaving 9 bases between the germline ends. Germline V lookup: CDR1 SGHRS, CDR2 YFSETQ. CDR3 DNA sequence: TGCGCCAGCAGCTTGGAGCCTCTGGACACCGGGGAGCTGTTTTTT. This sequence encodes CASSLEPLDTGELFF.